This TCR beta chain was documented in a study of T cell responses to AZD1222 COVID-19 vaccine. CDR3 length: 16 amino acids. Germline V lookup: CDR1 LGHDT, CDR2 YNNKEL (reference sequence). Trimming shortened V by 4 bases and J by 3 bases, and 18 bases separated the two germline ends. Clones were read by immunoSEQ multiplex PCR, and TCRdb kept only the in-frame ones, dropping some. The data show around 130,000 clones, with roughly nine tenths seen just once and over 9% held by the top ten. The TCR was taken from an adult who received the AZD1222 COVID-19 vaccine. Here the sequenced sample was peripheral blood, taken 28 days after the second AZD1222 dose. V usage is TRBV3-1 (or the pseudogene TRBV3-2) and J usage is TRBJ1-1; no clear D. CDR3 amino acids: CASSRLQTWEDTEAFF. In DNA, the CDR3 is TGTGCCAGCAGCCGCCTGCAAACGTGGGAGGACACTGAAGCTTTCTTT.